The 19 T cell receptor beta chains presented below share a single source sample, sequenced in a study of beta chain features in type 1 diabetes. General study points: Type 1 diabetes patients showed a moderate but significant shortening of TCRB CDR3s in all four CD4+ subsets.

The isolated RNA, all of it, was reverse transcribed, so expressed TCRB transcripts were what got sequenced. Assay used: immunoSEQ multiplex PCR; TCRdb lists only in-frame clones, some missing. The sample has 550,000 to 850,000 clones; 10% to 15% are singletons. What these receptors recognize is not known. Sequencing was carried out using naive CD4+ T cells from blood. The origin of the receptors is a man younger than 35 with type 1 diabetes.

The CDR3 nucleotides are TGTGCCAGCAGCTTAGAAGTTTTACAGACCTATGGCTACACCTTC. This gives the protein CASSLEVLQTYGYTF. The chain uses TRBV7-2 and TRBJ1-2; D gene unclear. Looked up from germline, CDR1 is SGHTA and CDR2 is FQGNSA. V was shortened by 1 base and J by 4 bases, with 13 bases between the two germline ends. The CDR3 has 15 residues.

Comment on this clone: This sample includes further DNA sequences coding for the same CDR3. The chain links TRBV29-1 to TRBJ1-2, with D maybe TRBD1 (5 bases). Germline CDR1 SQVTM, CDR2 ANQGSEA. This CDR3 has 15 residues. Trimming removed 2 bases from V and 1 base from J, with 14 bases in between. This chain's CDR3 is CSVENTRDVNYGYTF. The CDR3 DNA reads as TGCAGCGTTGAAAATACCCGGGACGTTAACTATGGCTACACCTTC.

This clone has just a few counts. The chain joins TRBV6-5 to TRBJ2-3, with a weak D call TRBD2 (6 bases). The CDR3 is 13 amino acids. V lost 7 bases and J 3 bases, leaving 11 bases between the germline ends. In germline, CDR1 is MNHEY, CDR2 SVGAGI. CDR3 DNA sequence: TGTGCCAGCAAGGCGGGGTGGACAGATACGCAGTATTTT. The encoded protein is CASKAGWTDTQYF.

The CDR3 bases are TGTGCCTCAACCGGGCCGGTCAGCCCCTACGAGCAGTACTTC. Translated, it gives CASTGPVSPYEQYF. The V call is TRBV30, the J call TRBJ2-7; D is uncertain. V was trimmed by 7 bases and J by 2 bases, leaving 18 bases between them. The CDR3 runs 14 residues. Germline CDR1 and CDR2: GTSNPN and SVGIG (reference sequence).

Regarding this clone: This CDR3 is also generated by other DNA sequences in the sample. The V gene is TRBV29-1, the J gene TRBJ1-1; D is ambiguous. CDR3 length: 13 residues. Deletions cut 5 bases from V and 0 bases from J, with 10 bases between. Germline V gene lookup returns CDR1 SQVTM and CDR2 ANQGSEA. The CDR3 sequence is CSVSGRMNTEAFF. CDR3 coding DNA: TGCAGCGTTTCCGGTAGAATGAACACTGAAGCTTTCTTT.

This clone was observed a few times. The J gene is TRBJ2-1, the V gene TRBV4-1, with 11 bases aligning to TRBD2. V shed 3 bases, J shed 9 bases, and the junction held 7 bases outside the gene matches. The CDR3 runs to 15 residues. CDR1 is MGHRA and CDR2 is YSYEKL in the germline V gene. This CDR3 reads CASSHSGGALIEQFF. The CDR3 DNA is TGCGCCAGCAGCCATAGCGGGGGGGCTCTCATTGAGCAGTTCTTC.

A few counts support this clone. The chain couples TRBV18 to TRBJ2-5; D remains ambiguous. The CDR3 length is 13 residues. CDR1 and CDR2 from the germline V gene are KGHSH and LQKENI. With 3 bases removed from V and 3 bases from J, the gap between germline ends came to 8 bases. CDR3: CASSPLEEETQYF. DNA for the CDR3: TGTGCCAGCTCACCCCTAGAGGAAGAGACCCAGTACTTC. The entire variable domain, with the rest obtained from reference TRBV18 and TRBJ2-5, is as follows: NAGVMQNPRHLVRRRGQEARLRCSPMKGHSHVYWYRQLPEEGLKFMVYLQKENIIDESGMPKERFSAEFPKEGPSILRIQQVVRGDSAAYFCASSPLEEETQYFGPGTRLLVL.

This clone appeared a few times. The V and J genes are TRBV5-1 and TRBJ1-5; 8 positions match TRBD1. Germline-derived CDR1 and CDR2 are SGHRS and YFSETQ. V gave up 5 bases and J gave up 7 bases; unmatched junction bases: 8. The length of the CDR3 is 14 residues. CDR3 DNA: TGCGCCAGCAGTACCCAGGGGGCCGGACAGCCCCAGCATTTT. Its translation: CASSTQGAGQPQHF.

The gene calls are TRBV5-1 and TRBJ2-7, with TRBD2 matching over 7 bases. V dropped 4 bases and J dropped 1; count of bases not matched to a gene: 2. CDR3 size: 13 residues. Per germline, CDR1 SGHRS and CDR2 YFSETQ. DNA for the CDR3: TGCGCCAGCAGCCGGGGGGATTCCTACGAGCAGTACTTC. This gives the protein CASSRGDSYEQYF.

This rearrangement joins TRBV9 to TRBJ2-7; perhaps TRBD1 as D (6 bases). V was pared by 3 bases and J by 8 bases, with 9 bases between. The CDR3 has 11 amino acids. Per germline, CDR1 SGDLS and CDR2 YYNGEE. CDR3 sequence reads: CASSATGKQYF. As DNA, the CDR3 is TGTGCCAGCAGCGCCACAGGGAAGCAGTACTTC. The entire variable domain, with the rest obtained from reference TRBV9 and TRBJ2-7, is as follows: DSGVTQTPKHLITATGQRVTLRCSPRSGDLSVYWYQQSLDQGLQFLIQYYNGEERAKGNILERFSAQQFPDLHSELNLSSLELGDSALYFCASSATGKQYFGPGTRLTVT.

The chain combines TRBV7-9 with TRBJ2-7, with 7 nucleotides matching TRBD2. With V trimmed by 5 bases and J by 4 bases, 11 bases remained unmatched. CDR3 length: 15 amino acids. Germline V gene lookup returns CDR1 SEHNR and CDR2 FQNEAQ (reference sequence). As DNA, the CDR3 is TGTGCCAGCAGCCCGCCCCCAGCGGGGATATACGAGCAGTACTTC. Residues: CASSPPPAGIYEQYF.

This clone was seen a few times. The CDR3 loop reads CAWSVQGASTDTQYF. The CDR3, as DNA: TGTGCCTGGAGTGTCCAGGGGGCGAGCACAGATACGCAGTATTTT. The chain joins TRBV30 to TRBJ2-3; 8 nucleotides align to TRBD1. The germline V gene encodes CDR1 GTSNPN and CDR2 SVGIG (reference sequence). V was pared by 0 bases and J by 0 bases, with 2 bases of the junction left unmatched. The CDR3 is made up of 15 amino acids. The complete variable domain, with remaining parts taken from reference TRBV30 and TRBJ2-3, reads SQTIHQWPATLVQPVGSPLSLECTVEGTSNPNLYWYRQAAGRGLQLLFYSVGIGQISSEVPQNLSASRPQDRQFILSSKKLLLSDSGFYLCAWSVQGASTDTQYFGPGTRLTVL.

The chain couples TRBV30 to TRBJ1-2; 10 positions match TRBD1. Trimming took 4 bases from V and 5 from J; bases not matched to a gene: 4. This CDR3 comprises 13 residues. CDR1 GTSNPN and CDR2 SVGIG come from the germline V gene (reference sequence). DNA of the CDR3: TGTGCCTGGAACCTGGGACAGGGGTATGGCTACACCTTC. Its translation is CAWNLGQGYGYTF.

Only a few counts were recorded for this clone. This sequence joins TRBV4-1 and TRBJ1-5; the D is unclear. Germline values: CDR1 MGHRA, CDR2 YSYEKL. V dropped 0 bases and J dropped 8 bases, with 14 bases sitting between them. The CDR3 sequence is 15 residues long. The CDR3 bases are TGCGCCAGCAGCCAAGATAACCGGGCTAGGGAGCCCCAGCATTTT. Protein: CASSQDNRAREPQHF.

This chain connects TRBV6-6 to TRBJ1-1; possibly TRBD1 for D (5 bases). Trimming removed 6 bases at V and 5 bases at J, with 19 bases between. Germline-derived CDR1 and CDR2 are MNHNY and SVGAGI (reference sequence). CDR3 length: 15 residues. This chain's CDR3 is CASSTGTTWDTEAFF. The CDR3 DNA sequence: TGTGCCAGCAGCACCGGGACTACCTGGGATACTGAAGCTTTCTTT.

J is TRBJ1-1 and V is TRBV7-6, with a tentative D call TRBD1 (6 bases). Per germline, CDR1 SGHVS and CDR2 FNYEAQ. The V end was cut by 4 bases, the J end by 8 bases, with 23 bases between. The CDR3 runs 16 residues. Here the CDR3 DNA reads TGTGCCAGCAGCTCGTCCACAGGGTTTGGAATTTCCGAAGCTTTCTTT. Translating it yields CASSSSTGFGISEAFF.

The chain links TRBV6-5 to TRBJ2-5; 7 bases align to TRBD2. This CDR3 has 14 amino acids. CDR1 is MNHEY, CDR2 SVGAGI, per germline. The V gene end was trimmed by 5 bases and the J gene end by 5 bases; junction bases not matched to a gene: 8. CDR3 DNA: TGTGCCAGCAGTCCGCTTGAGGGAGGGGAGACCCAGTACTTC. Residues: CASSPLEGGETQYF.

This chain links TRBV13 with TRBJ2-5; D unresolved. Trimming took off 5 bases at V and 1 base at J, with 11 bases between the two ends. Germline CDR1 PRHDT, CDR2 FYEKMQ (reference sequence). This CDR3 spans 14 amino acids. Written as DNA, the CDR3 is TGTGCCAGCAGCGATAGGAAAGCCCAAGAGACCCAGTACTTC. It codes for CASSDRKAQETQYF.

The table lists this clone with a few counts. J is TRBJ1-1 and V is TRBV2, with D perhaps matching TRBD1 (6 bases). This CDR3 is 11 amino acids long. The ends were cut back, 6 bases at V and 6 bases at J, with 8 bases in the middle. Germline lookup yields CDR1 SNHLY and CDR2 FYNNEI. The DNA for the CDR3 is TGTGCCAGCAGACAGGGCCCTGAAGCTTTCTTT. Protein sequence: CASRQGPEAFF.